A single sample is the source of the 24 T cell receptor beta chains below, sequenced in a study of cytomegalovirus exposure and HLA in healthy donors. Data came from immunoSEQ multiplex PCR; TCRdb stores just in-frame clones and leaves some out. The sample has some 150,000 clones; 87% are singletons. Sequenced sample: PBMCs. The receptors originated from a woman younger than 45 in good health and CMV-seronegative.

The V and J genes are TRBV5-4 and TRBJ1-2, with 7 positions matching TRBD1. This CDR3 is built from 14 residues. V was pared by 6 bases and J by 8 bases, with 13 bases of the junction left unmatched. In germline, CDR1 is SGHNT, CDR2 YYREEE (reference sequence). CDR3 sequence (DNA): TGTGCCAGCAACCGAAGAGGGGGCGCGCGGGGCTACACCTTC. Translating it yields CASNRRGGARGYTF.

V usage is TRBV5-1 and J usage is TRBJ2-4; the match to TRBD1 covers 7 bases. The germline CDR1 and CDR2 sequences are SGHRS and YFSETQ. V dropped 2 bases and J dropped 9; count of bases not matched to a gene: 5. The CDR3 consists of 13 residues. In DNA form, the CDR3 reads TGCGCCAGCAGCTTTACAGGGGATGCCATTCAGTACTTC. Its protein product is CASSFTGDAIQYF.

The chain couples TRBV27 to TRBJ1-1, with D perhaps matching TRBD1 (5 bases). The CDR3 extends over 15 amino acids. Per the germline V gene, CDR1 is MNHEY and CDR2 is SMNVEV (reference sequence). Between the trimmed V and J ends, which lost 3 bases and 4 bases, there was a span of 15 bases. The CDR3 region has the DNA TGTGCCAGCAGTTTTAGGGGAACGAAGGGCACTGAAGCTTTCTTT. Residues: CASSFRGTKGTEAFF.

This chain joins TRBV2 and TRBJ2-7, with D possibly TRBD1 on 5 matching bases. V dropped 4 bases and J dropped 3 bases, with 16 bases sitting between them. The CDR3 consists of 15 residues. Germline lookup yields CDR1 SNHLY and CDR2 FYNNEI. The DNA for the CDR3 is TGTGCCAGCAGTGGGGTGCCACAGGCTCACTACGAGCAGTACTTC. Protein sequence: CASSGVPQAHYEQYF.

The CDR3 DNA follows: TGTGCCAGCAGCGTAGGTCCGGACCTAGCTACCGAGCAGTACTTC. It yields the protein CASSVGPDLATEQYF. The chain employs TRBV9 and TRBJ2-7; weak D call: TRBD2 (5 bases). The germline CDR1 and CDR2 sequences are SGDLS and YYNGEE. V lost 0 bases, J lost 6 bases, and 16 bases lay in between. This CDR3 has 15 amino acids.

This chain joins TRBV27 and TRBJ2-1; D possibly corresponds to TRBD2 (6 bases). The V gene lost 7 bases and the J gene lost 6 bases, with 16 bases spanning the gap. CDR3 length: 14 residues. The germline CDR1 and CDR2 sequences are MNHEY and SMNVEV (reference sequence). The CDR3 nucleotides read TGTGCCAGCAAGTTGACTAGATCGATCAATGAGCAGTTCTTC. Its protein product is CASKLTRSINEQFF.

This clone was seen once. The gene calls are TRBV6-6 and TRBJ2-2, with D possibly being TRBD2 (5 bases). The CDR3 consists of 13 residues. Trimming removed 6 bases at V and 7 bases at J, with 12 bases between. CDR1 is MNHNY, CDR2 SVGAGI, per germline (reference sequence). CDR3 nucleotides: TGTGCCAGCAGGCCTCCCGGGATCGGGGAGCTGTTTTTT. This sequence encodes CASRPPGIGELFF.

The gene calls are TRBV19 and TRBJ2-3, with 9 nucleotides matching TRBD2. This CDR3 has 16 amino acids. Germline V gene lookup returns CDR1 LNHDA and CDR2 SQIVND (reference sequence). V lost 5 bases to trimming and J lost 5 bases; unmatched junction nucleotides: 11. The CDR3 protein is CASSHKNSGGIDTQYF. For the CDR3, the DNA is TGTGCCAGTAGTCACAAAAATAGCGGGGGAATAGATACGCAGTATTTT.

This clone was seen more than once but under ten times. CDR3 protein: CASSQNLDRADTNFLAFF. CDR3 coding DNA: TGCGCCAGCAGCCAGAACCTCGACAGGGCCGACACCAATTTTTTAGCTTTCTTT. The rearrangement links TRBV4-1 to TRBJ1-1, with TRBD1 matching 7 bases. Germline V lookup: CDR1 MGHRA, CDR2 YSYEKL. The CDR3 is 18 residues long. With V trimmed by 3 bases and J by 10 bases, 23 bases remained unmatched.

The chain has TRBV30 and TRBJ2-3, with D uncertain. Trimming removed 2 bases at V and 5 bases at J, with 11 bases between. The CDR3 runs to 13 residues. Germline assignment: CDR1 GTSNPN and CDR2 SVGIG (reference sequence). CDR3 bases: TGTGCCTGGAGTCCAACGGTCATAGATACGCAGTATTTT. Amino acid sequence: CAWSPTVIDTQYF.

Concerning this clone: An end of the junction differs from the germline gene, which may be a read error. The rearrangement uses TRBV15 and TRBJ2-7, with D possibly matching TRBD1 (6 bases). The CDR3 consists of 12 residues. Germline CDR1 and CDR2: LNHNV and YYDKDF (reference sequence). In DNA form, the CDR3 reads TGTGCCACCAGCAGAGATGGGGGCCAAGAACGCTTC. Its protein product is CATSRDGGQERF.

The chain carries TRBV6-5 and TRBJ2-4; possible D gene TRBD2, 5 bases. Germline V CDR1 and CDR2: MNHEY, SVGAGI. V shed 5 bases and J shed 0 bases, with 8 bases lying between them. This CDR3 contains 14 residues. CDR3 DNA: TGTGCCAGCAGTCCCGGGATAGCCAAAAACATTCAGTACTTC. It codes for CASSPGIAKNIQYF.

The chain combines TRBV5-1 with TRBJ2-1, with a weak D call TRBD2 (5 bases). The CDR3 is 13 residues long. V shed 3 bases and J shed 4 bases, with 8 bases lying between them. CDR1 is SGHRS, CDR2 YFSETQ, per germline. For the CDR3, the DNA is TGCGCCAGCAGCTGGGAGATTTACAATGAGCAGTTCTTC. Translated, it gives CASSWEIYNEQFF. The variable domain in full, completed from reference TRBV5-1 and TRBJ2-1, reads KAGVTQTPRYLIKTRGQQVTLSCSPISGHRSVSWYQQTPGQGLQFLFEYFSETQRNKGNFPGRFSGRQFSNSRSEMNVSTLELGDSALYLCASSWEIYNEQFFGPGTRLTVL.

The J gene is TRBJ1-1, the V gene TRBV18; 9 positions match TRBD1. Trimming took 3 bases from V and 1 from J; bases not matched to a gene: 9. Germline assignment: CDR1 KGHSH and CDR2 LQKENI. CDR3 length equals 17 residues. The chain's CDR3 is CASSPQGQGLSNTEAFF. The CDR3 DNA is TGTGCCAGCTCACCGCAGGGACAGGGTCTCTCGAACACTGAAGCTTTCTTT.

CDR3 in DNA: TGCGCCAGCGGCGATAGACAGGGGGTACAGGTGGAACTGTTTTTT. This sequence encodes CASGDRQGVQVELFF. The chain links TRBV10-2 to TRBJ1-4; TRBD1 matches 9 bases. V shed 8 bases, J shed 12 bases, and the junction held 16 bases outside the gene matches. Germline V CDR1 and CDR2: WSHSY, SAAADI. The CDR3 spans 15 residues.

This clone has just a few counts. V and J are TRBV4-2 and TRBJ1-2; D not resolved. CDR1 LGHNA and CDR2 YNFKEQ come from the germline V gene. This CDR3 is 14 amino acids long. V was cut by 1 base and J by 4 bases, with 10 bases left in between. The CDR3 protein is CASSQVGEAYGYTF. As DNA, the CDR3 is TGTGCCAGCAGCCAAGTTGGGGAGGCCTATGGCTACACCTTC.

This chain connects TRBV27 to TRBJ2-2; the D gene is possibly TRBD1 (6 bases). The V end lost 7 bases, the J end lost 4 bases, and 16 bases lay between the germline ends. CDR3 length equals 15 residues. In germline, CDR1 is MNHEY, CDR2 SMNVEV (reference sequence). Here the CDR3 reads CASKSQGLSTGELFF. CDR3 in DNA: TGTGCCAGCAAATCCCAGGGGTTAAGCACCGGGGAGCTGTTTTTT.

This clone occurred once. The genes are TRBV6-5 and TRBJ2-1, with TRBD2 matching over 7 bases. Germline lookup yields CDR1 MNHEY and CDR2 SVGAGI. The junction had 3 bases not matched to a gene; V was cut back by 4 bases and J by 3 bases. The CDR3 is 14 amino acids. CDR3 nucleotide sequence: TGTGCCAGCAGTTCCAGCGGGAACTACAATGAGCAGTTCTTC. This sequence encodes CASSSSGNYNEQFF.

This rearrangement joins TRBV9 to TRBJ2-2; 8 bases agree with TRBD1. The V and J ends lost 0 bases and 0 bases, in that order; junction bases with no gene match: 10. From germline, CDR1 is SGDLS and CDR2 YYNGEE. This CDR3 has 19 amino acids. CDR3 sequence: CASSVGLGRDRTNTGELFF. CDR3 nucleotide sequence: TGTGCCAGCAGCGTAGGTTTAGGGCGGGACAGGACGAACACCGGGGAGCTGTTTTTT.

V usage is TRBV6-1 and J usage is TRBJ1-1; 7 bases are shared with TRBD1. Germline loops: CDR1 MNHNS, CDR2 SASEGT. The ends lost 3 bases at V and 2 bases at J; junction bases unmatched: 3. The CDR3 runs 14 residues. Written as DNA, the CDR3 is TGTGCCAGCAGTGAGGGACAGACTAACACTGAAGCTTTCTTT. The encoded protein is CASSEGQTNTEAFF.

The rearrangement joins TRBV4-3 to TRBJ2-1; TRBD2 matches at 9 bases. The trim removed 5 bases at V and 10 bases at J, leaving 18 bases unmatched. Germline-derived CDR1 and CDR2 are LGHNA and YSLEER. The CDR3 has 17 residues. The CDR3 loop is CASSKRGGLAPGEEQFF. In DNA form, the CDR3 reads TGCGCCAGCAGCAAGAGGGGAGGACTAGCGCCGGGGGAAGAGCAGTTCTTC.

This chain links TRBV21-1 with TRBJ1-6; the table assigns TRBD1, which was not confirmed against the DNA. TRBV21-1 counts as a pseudogene. CDR3 length: 16 residues. The CDR3 DNA reads as TGTGCCAGCAGCAAAACCCCTGACAGGGTTGGGTCACCCCTCCACTTT. Translated: CASSKTPDRVGSPLHF.

This sequence joins TRBV15 and TRBJ2-7; D is ambiguous. Per germline, CDR1 LNHNV and CDR2 YYDKDF (reference sequence). CDR3 length equals 16 residues. Between the trimmed V and J ends, which lost 3 bases and 0 bases, there was a span of 15 bases. The CDR3 region is CATSSPKHTSSYEQYF. The DNA of the CDR3 is TGTGCCACCAGCAGCCCCAAACATACATCCTCCTACGAGCAGTACTTC.

On this clone: A far larger clone lies a single base away; this is likely a read error. CDR3 sequence (DNA): TGTGCCAGCAGCCAAGAACTAGCGGGGGGCACAGATACGCAGTATTTT. Amino acid sequence: CASSQELAGGTDTQYF. The chain has TRBV4-2 and TRBJ2-3; 11 bases are a match to TRBD2. V dropped 0 bases and J dropped 1; count of bases not matched to a gene: 0. Germline loops: CDR1 LGHNA, CDR2 YNFKEQ. The CDR3 is made up of 16 amino acids.